The present T cell receptor (beta chain) was sequenced within a study of T cell changes during pregnancy in multiple sclerosis. Generated by immunoSEQ multiplex PCR, the TCRdb table keeps only in-frame clones and is missing some. The sample includes roughly 16,000 clones, roughly 88% seen only once; the top ten take about 12%. V gave up 8 bases and J gave up 2 bases, with 16 bases separating them. There are 14 residues in the CDR3. Germline loops: CDR1 SNHLY, CDR2 FYNNEI. The starting material was CD8+ T cells from peripheral blood mononuclear cells, obtained after pregnancy. The chain joins TRBV2 to TRBJ2-7, with D possibly TRBD2 on 5 matching bases. This TCR derives from a female donor in good health, enrolled as a control in a pregnancy study. Here the CDR3 reads CASEYRRGAYEQYF. The CDR3 coding sequence is TGTGCCAGCGAATATAGACGGGGAGCCTACGAGCAGTACTTC. The full variable domain, its missing parts supplied by reference TRBV2 and TRBJ2-7, is EPEVTQTPSHQVTQMGQEVILRCVPISNHLYFYWYRQILGQKVEFLVSFYNNEISEKSEIFDDQFSVERPDGSNFTLKIRSTKLEDSAMYFCASEYRRGAYEQYFGPGTRLTVT.